This T cell receptor beta chain came from a study of blood T cell repertoires in COVID-19. Background on the study: Acute and convalescent COVID-19 specimens originated in the United States, Italy and Spain. Sample material is recorded as cDNA or gDNA derived from T cells, B-cell-depleted T cells, or PBMCs.

Per the original methods: Amplification of reference gene primers provided the estimated nucleated cell counts. Repertoires were generated with immunoSEQ multiplex PCR, while TCRdb's copy carries only in-frame clones and drops some. V and J calls and clone size come straight from that table; D and trimming were deduced from the DNA. The sample lists tens of thousands of clones, 80% to 90% occurring once. Recruited during active infection, patients (from Seattle) were subsequently followed longitudinally. This CDR3 region has 14 residues. The V and J ends lost 3 bases and 4 bases respectively, with 11 bases between them. Germline V lookup: CDR1 SGHTA, CDR2 FQGNSA.

The sequence derives from an older woman with COVID-19, enrolled during active disease. The V call is TRBV7-2, the J call TRBJ2-3, with D possibly matching TRBD1 (6 bases). Sequencing was performed on peripheral blood. The CDR3: CASSFSRGADTQYF. CDR3 DNA: TGTGCCAGCAGCTTCAGCAGGGGTGCAGATACGCAGTATTTT.